Listed here are 24 T cell receptor beta chains from one sample, sequenced in a study of regulatory T cells in long-lasting Graves disease. Stated time point: persistent/refractory GD, antithyroid drugs over 5 years with positive TRAb. PBMCs provided the RNA from which the TCR library was made. Sequencing libraries for TCR beta were prepared with iRepertoire HTBI primers and Arm-PCR of CDR3 regions. TCRdb re-derived calls from the multiplex PCR reads in MiXCR, one entry per CDR3 protein. The sample lists hundreds of thousands of distinct CDR3 sequences; about a fifth were seen once. Sequenced material: peripheral blood mononuclear cells (PBMCs), taken when the disease was refractory, from a patient treated with antithyroid drugs. The origin of the receptors is a female donor with Graves disease.

This clonotype was found many times. The CDR3 nucleotides read TGTGCCAGCAGCTCTGCACGTGCCGACAGGGTCTCCTACAATGAGCAGTTCTTC. This codes for CASSSARADRVSYNEQFF. This chain uses TRBV28 with TRBJ2-1, with 7 bases that match TRBD1. In germline, CDR1 is MDHEN, CDR2 SYDVKM. V shed 6 bases, J shed 0 bases, and the junction held 14 bases outside the gene matches. CDR3 length: 18 amino acids. The full variable domain, with the rest looked up from reference TRBV28 and TRBJ2-1, is DVKVTQSSRYLVKRTGEKVFLECVQDMDHENMFWYRQDPGLGLRLIYFSYDVKMKEKGDIPEGYSVSREKKERFSLILESASTNQTSMYLCASSSARADRVSYNEQFFGPGTRLTVL.

The V and J genes are TRBV20-1 and TRBJ1-5; 7 bases match TRBD1. Germline trimming cut 5 bases from V and 0 bases from J; bases unmatched to any gene: 16. The germline V gene encodes CDR1 DFQATT and CDR2 SNEGSKA (reference sequence). The CDR3 has 18 amino acids. CDR3 sequence reads: CSAGDSKLFDYSNQPQHF. The CDR3 nucleotides are TGCAGTGCTGGGGACAGTAAACTATTTGATTATAGCAATCAGCCCCAGCATTTT.

The J gene is TRBJ1-1, the V gene TRBV29-1; D uncertain. The germline V gene has CDR1 SQVTM and CDR2 ANQGSEA. V was clipped by 0 bases and J by 0 bases, with 11 bases between them. CDR3 length: 15 residues. The CDR3 is CSVEDFRSMNTEAFF. In nucleotides, the CDR3 is TGCAGCGTTGAAGATTTTAGGAGCATGAACACTGAAGCTTTCTTT. The full variable domain, rest sourced from reference TRBV29-1 and TRBJ1-1, is SAVISQKPSRDICQRGTSLTIQCQVDSQVTMMFWYRQQPGQSLTLIATANQGSEATYESGFVIDKFPISRPNLTFSTLTVSNMSPEDSSIYLCSVEDFRSMNTEAFFGQGTRLTVV.

V and J are TRBV5-1 and TRBJ2-1; D not certain. V shed 2 bases and J shed 6 bases, with 9 bases lying between them. Germline V gives CDR1 SGHRS, CDR2 YFSETQ. This CDR3 contains 13 residues. Here the CDR3 reads CASSFGPSNEQFF. For the CDR3, the DNA is TGCGCCAGCAGCTTTGGACCAAGCAATGAGCAGTTCTTC.

This clonotype was counted at least ten times. The J gene is TRBJ2-5, the V gene TRBV7-8; 11 nucleotides line up with TRBD2. CDR1 is SGHVS, CDR2 FQNEAQ, per germline. J gave up 0 bases and V 5 bases, and 11 bases lay outside the gene matches. The CDR3 sequence is 18 residues long. DNA for the CDR3: TGTGCCAGCAGCCTTAGGACTAGCGGGCTTAAGTACCAAGAGACCCAGTACTTC. Protein sequence: CASSLRTSGLKYQETQYF.

This clonotype was recorded only once. Since a much larger clone is just one base distant, this may be a read error. The chain joins TRBV3-1 to TRBJ1-1; no clear D gene. Looked up from germline, CDR1 is LGHDT and CDR2 is YNNKEL (reference sequence). The CDR3 runs 15 residues. CDR3 DNA sequence: TGTACCAGCAGCCAAGGTCCCCTAGGCTGGACTGAAGCTTTCTTT. Its protein product is CTSSQGPLGWTEAFF. Variable domain in full (rest from reference TRBV3-1 and TRBJ1-1): DTAVSQTPKYLVTQMGNDKSIKCEQNLGHDTMYWYKQDSKKFLKIMFSYNNKELIINETVPNRFSPKSPDKAHLNLHINSLELGDSAVYFCTSSQGPLGWTEAFFGQGTRLTVV.

In this sample, this clonotype turned up once. This chain connects TRBV19 to TRBJ1-2; D unclear. The germline V gene encodes CDR1 LNHDA and CDR2 SQIVND (reference sequence). The CDR3 sequence is 15 residues long. The ends were cut back, 7 bases at V and 4 bases at J, with 19 bases in the middle. The CDR3 nucleotides read TGTGCCAGTAACCAGGCGACCAACCTACTCTATGGCTACACCTTC. This encodes CASNQATNLLYGYTF.

This clonotype showed up many times. The genes are TRBV20-1 and TRBJ2-5; the match to TRBD2 covers 8 bases. Germline V gene lookup returns CDR1 DFQATT and CDR2 SNEGSKA (reference sequence). CDR3 length: 15 amino acids. J gave up 5 bases and V 5 bases, and 13 bases lay outside the gene matches. The CDR3 loop is CSALYPGTSSETQYF. In nucleotides, the CDR3 is TGCAGTGCTCTCTACCCGGGGACTAGTAGCGAGACCCAGTACTTC.

At least ten counts were recorded for this clonotype. The chain links TRBV6-1 to TRBJ2-5; 7 bases fit TRBD1. J was trimmed by 4 bases and V by 6 bases; bases with no gene match: 8. Per the germline V gene, CDR1 is MNHNS and CDR2 is SASEGT. The CDR3 contains 14 residues. The CDR3 coding sequence is TGTGCCAGCAGAAGACAGGGAGTCGGAGAGACCCAGTACTTC. Protein: CASRRQGVGETQYF.

The rearrangement uses TRBV14 and TRBJ1-1; D not certain. The CDR3 has 13 residues. From germline, CDR1 is SGHDN and CDR2 FVKESK. Between the trimmed V and J ends, which lost 1 base and 10 bases, there was a span of 13 bases. In nucleotides, the CDR3 is TGTGCCAGCAGCCAAGCGACTCGGTGGGGAGCTTTCTTT. Translated: CASSQATRWGAFF.

This clonotype has more than one count but fewer than ten. V usage is TRBV24-1 and J usage is TRBJ1-5; tentatively, D is TRBD1 (6 bases). V shed 5 bases and J shed 0 bases, with 10 bases lying between them. The V gene's germline CDR1 is KGHDR and CDR2 SFDVKD. The CDR3 runs to 15 residues. CDR3 sequence (DNA): TGTGCCACCAGTGGGACAGAGAATAGCAATCAGCCCCAGCATTTT. It codes for CATSGTENSNQPQHF.

V and J are TRBV24-1 and TRBJ2-4, with D tentatively TRBD1 or TRBD2 (7 bases each). This CDR3 has 15 residues. The germline V gene has CDR1 KGHDR and CDR2 SFDVKD. With 3 bases removed from V and 3 bases from J, the gap between germline ends came to 11 bases. The CDR3 spells CATSDRRGGKNIQYF. CDR3 sequence (DNA): TGTGCCACCAGTGATCGCAGGGGGGGCAAAAACATTCAGTACTTC.

This clonotype was observed at least ten times. CDR3 loop: CASSSRGRAFETQYF. The CDR3 DNA sequence: TGTGCCAGCAGCTCACGCGGGAGGGCCTTCGAGACCCAGTACTTC. This sequence joins TRBV13 and TRBJ2-5, with 9 nucleotides matching TRBD2. Trimming cost V 4 bases and J 5 bases; bases outside gene matches: 8. CDR3 length equals 15 residues. Germline V lookup: CDR1 PRHDT, CDR2 FYEKMQ (reference sequence).

V usage is TRBV5-4 and J usage is TRBJ1-5; D gene unclear. The CDR3 loop spans 13 amino acids. CDR1 and CDR2 from the germline V gene are SGHNT and YYREEE (reference sequence). V was trimmed by 0 bases and J by 7 bases, leaving 8 bases between them. The CDR3 bases are TGTGCCAGCAGCTTGGGACCGCACCAGCCCCAGCATTTT. Protein product: CASSLGPHQPQHF.

The chain is built from TRBV7-2 and TRBJ2-2; D is unclear. The length of the CDR3 is 12 residues. CDR1 and CDR2 from the germline V gene are SGHTA and FQGNSA. V was clipped by 5 bases and J by 4 bases, with 5 bases between them. As DNA, the CDR3 is TGTGCCAGCAGCCCAGCCACCGGGGAGCTGTTTTTT. This encodes CASSPATGELFF.

There are many counts of this clonotype. The chain is built from TRBV7-8 and TRBJ2-7; 7 bases match TRBD1. J was trimmed by 4 bases and V by 7 bases; bases with no gene match: 7. Germline V gives CDR1 SGHVS, CDR2 FQNEAQ. The CDR3 is 13 amino acids. The CDR3 nucleotides read TGTGCCAGCACCTTGGCAGGGGGATACGAGCAGTACTTC. Translation gives CASTLAGGYEQYF.

This clonotype was detected ten times or more. Its ends do not fully match the called genes, so a read error is possible. This chain links TRBV29-1 with TRBJ1-1; D remains ambiguous. CDR1 is SQVTM, CDR2 ANQGSEA, per germline. The CDR3 runs to 12 residues. CDR3 sequence: CSVEGSLDSAFF. In nucleotides, the CDR3 is TGCAGCGTGGAAGGGAGCCTAGATTCAGCTTTCTTT. Variable domain in full (rest from reference TRBV29-1 and TRBJ1-1): SAVISQKPSRDICQRGTSLTIQCQVDSQVTMMFWYRQQPGQSLTLIATANQGSEATYESGFVIDKFPISRPNLTFSTLTVSNMSPEDSSIYLCSVEGSLDSAFFGQGTRLTVV.

The V gene is TRBV19, the J gene TRBJ2-1; 7 bases line up with TRBD2. The CDR3 length is 14 residues. Germline V lookup: CDR1 LNHDA, CDR2 SQIVND (reference sequence). V shed 8 bases and J 0 bases; nucleotides not matched to a gene: 4. The CDR3 coding sequence is TGTGCCAGTGGAGCGGGACGCTCCTACAATGAGCAGTTCTTC. It translates to CASGAGRSYNEQFF.

This clonotype was recorded many times. The chain carries TRBV2 and TRBJ1-4; 9 nucleotides line up with TRBD1. Looked up from germline, CDR1 is SNHLY and CDR2 is FYNNEI. CDR3 size: 16 residues. V was pared by 5 bases and J by 2 bases, with 6 bases of the junction left unmatched. The CDR3 loop reads CASSLGQGTTNEKLFF. CDR3 nucleotides: TGTGCCAGCAGTTTAGGACAGGGGACTACTAATGAAAAACTGTTTTTT.

About this clonotype: This may be a read error: a much more frequent sequence differs by one nucleotide. This is likely a read error, given that the CDR3 carries no conserved phenylalanine or tryptophan at its end. The chain recombines TRBV12-3 or TRBV12-4 with TRBJ2-7; the match to TRBD1 covers 8 bases. The V segment lost 6 bases and the J segment 1 base; nucleotides outside the gene matches: 26. The CDR3 contains 21 residues. In DNA, the CDR3 is TGTGCCAGCAGCCTACTACTTAGCTCGGGACAGGCAACCACTTATTCCTACGAGCAGTACTCC. This gives the protein CASSLLLSSGQATTYSYEQYS.

The CDR3 protein is CASSPRSGLAAQTYEQYF. CDR3 bases: TGTGCCAGCAGCCCCCGATCCGGACTAGCGGCACAGACCTACGAGCAGTACTTC. The chain carries TRBV7-9 and TRBJ2-7, with 10 bases that match TRBD2. The CDR3 has 18 residues. Per the germline V gene, CDR1 is SEHNR and CDR2 is FQNEAQ (reference sequence). The ends lost 5 bases at V and 2 bases at J; junction bases unmatched: 15.

Note on this clonotype: Given a much more abundant clone one base away, this may be a read error. The chain has TRBV11-2 and TRBJ2-7; 9 bases map to TRBD1. Per the germline V gene, CDR1 is SGHAT and CDR2 is FQNNGV. CDR3 length: 16 residues. CDR3 bases: TGTGCCGGCAGCACTCTGAACAGGGGGCTCGCCTACGAGCAGTACTTC. It translates to CAGSTLNRGLAYEQYF.

This clonotype was seen at least ten times. This chain links TRBV28 with TRBJ2-7, with 10 positions matching TRBD2. V dropped 3 bases and J dropped 5; count of bases not matched to a gene: 7. CDR1 is MDHEN, CDR2 SYDVKM, per germline. The CDR3 has 15 amino acids. The CDR3 sequence: CASSLTGLAQNEQYF. Written as DNA, the CDR3 is TGTGCCAGCAGTTTGACGGGACTAGCGCAGAACGAGCAGTACTTC.

As concerns this clonotype: The junction shows a germline mismatch at one end, possibly a read error. The chain uses TRBV27 and TRBJ2-7; a possible D gene is TRBD2 (6 bases). The V gene's germline CDR1 is MNHEY and CDR2 SMNVEV (reference sequence). This CDR3 region has 10 residues. The CDR3 here is CASSLTRRVF. The CDR3 DNA sequence: TGTGCCAGCAGTTTAACAAGGAGGGTTTTC.